Included here is one T cell receptor (beta chain) sequence, with context. The antigen is not known. The record originates from a study of beta chain features in type 1 diabetes. Findings of the study overall: PCR, the amplification step, might favor shorter templates, equally in patients and controls. TCRB rearrangement may or may not be influenced by HLA type; here this remained unresolved.

Expressed TCRB transcripts were sequenced because the isolated RNA had all been reverse transcribed beforehand. The repertoire was sequenced with immunoSEQ multiplex PCR; TCRdb's copy has only in-frame clones and lacks some. The sample includes about 240,000 clones, around a quarter of them seen just once. The V and J ends lost 1 base and 4 bases, in that order; junction bases with no gene match: 8. CDR1 is KGHSH and CDR2 is LQKENI in the germline V gene. The CDR3 runs to 16 residues. The sequenced sample was central memory CD4+ T cells from blood. This clonotype was obtained from a man in his thirties or forties in good health. This chain connects TRBV18 to TRBJ2-3; TRBD2 aligns across 7 bases. The CDR3 sequence is CASSPRALAVADTQYF. In DNA, the CDR3 is TGTGCCAGCTCACCACGGGCGCTAGCGGTGGCAGATACGCAGTATTTT.